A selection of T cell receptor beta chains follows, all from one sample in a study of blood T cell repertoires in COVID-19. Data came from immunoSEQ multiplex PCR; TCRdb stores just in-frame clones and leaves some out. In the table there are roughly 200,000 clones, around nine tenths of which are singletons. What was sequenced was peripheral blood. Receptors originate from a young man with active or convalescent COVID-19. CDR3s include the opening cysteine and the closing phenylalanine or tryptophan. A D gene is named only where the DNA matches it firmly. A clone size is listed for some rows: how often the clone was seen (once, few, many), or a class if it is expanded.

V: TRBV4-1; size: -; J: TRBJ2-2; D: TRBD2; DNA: TGCGCCAGCAGCCAAACTGCTAGCGGGAGAAGAGGGGGAACCGGGGAGCTGTTTTTT; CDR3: CASSQTASGRRGGTGELFF
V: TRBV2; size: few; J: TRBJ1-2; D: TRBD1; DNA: TGTGCCAGCAGTCGATACGACAGGGGAATAGATGGCTACACCTTC; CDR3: CASSRYDRGIDGYTF
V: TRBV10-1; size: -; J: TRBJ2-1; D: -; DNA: TGCGCCAGTTCTGGGCCTCCCTACAATGAGCAGTTCTTC; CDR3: CASSGPPYNEQFF
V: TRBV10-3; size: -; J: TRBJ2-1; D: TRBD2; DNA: TGTGCCATGGAGGCCGGGACTAGCGGCAATGAGCAGTTCTTC; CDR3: CAMEAGTSGNEQFF
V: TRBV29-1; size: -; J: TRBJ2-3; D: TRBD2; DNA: TGCAGCGTTAGGACTAGCGGGGGCACAGATACGCAGTATTTT; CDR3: CSVRTSGGTDTQYF
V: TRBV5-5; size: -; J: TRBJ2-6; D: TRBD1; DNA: TGTGCCAGCAGCAAAACCGGGACAGGAGGATCTACTGGGGCCAACGTCCTGACTTTC; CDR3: CASSKTGTGGSTGANVLTF
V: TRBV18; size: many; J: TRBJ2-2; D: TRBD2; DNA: TGTGCCAGCTCACCACTAAGCGGGACGGCCACCGGGGAGCTGTTTTTT; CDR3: CASSPLSGTATGELFF
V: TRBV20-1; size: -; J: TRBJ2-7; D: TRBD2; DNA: TGCAGTGCTAGTGGGGGGGAGGGAGCACGCTACGAGCAGTACTTC; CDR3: CSASGGEGARYEQYF
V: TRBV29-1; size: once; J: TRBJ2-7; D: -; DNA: TGCAGCGTTGAAGATGGGCGGAAGGAGGGATACGAGCAGTACTTC; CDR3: CSVEDGRKEGYEQYF
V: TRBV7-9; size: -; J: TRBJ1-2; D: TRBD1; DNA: TGTGCCAGCAGTTACGTACAGGGGAACGGCGACTATGGCTACACCTTC; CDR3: CASSYVQGNGDYGYTF
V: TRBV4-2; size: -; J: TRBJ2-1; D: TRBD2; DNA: TGTGCCAGCAGCCTCCTCAGACTAGCGGAGGATAAGGGGAATGAGCAGTTCTTC; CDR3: CASSLLRLAEDKGNEQFF
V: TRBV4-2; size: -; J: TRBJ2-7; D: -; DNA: TGTGCCAGCAGCCCCCTAGACTCCTACGAGCAGTACTTC; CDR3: CASSPLDSYEQYF
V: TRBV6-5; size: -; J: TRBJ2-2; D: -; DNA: TGTGCCAGCAGCGGGTATTACCCCGGGGAGCTGTTTTTT; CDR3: CASSGYYPGELFF
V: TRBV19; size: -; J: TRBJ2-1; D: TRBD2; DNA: TGTGCCAGTAGTGCTTTTCGACTAGCGGGAGATTCCTACAATGAGCAGTTCTTC; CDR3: CASSAFRLAGDSYNEQFF
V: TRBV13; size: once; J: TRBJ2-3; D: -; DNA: TGTGCCAGCAGCCCTGGGGGGGGCGGGACGGATACGCAGTATTTT; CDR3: CASSPGGGGTDTQYF
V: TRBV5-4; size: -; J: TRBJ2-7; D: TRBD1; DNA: TGTGCCAGCAGTTATGGGACAGCCTACGAGCAGTACTTC; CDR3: CASSYGTAYEQYF
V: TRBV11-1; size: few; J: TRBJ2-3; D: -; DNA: TGTGCCAGCAGCTTTTCCAGAACCACAGATACGCAGTATTTT; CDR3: CASSFSRTTDTQYF
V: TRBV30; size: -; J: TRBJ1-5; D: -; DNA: TGTGCCTGGAGTGTAACGCAGGGGAATCAGCCCCAGCATTTT; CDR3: CAWSVTQGNQPQHF
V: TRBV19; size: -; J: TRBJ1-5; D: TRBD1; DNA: TGTGCCAGTAGTATGGGGACAGGCGAGCAGCCCCAGCATTTT; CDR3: CASSMGTGEQPQHF
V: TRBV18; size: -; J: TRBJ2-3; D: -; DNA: TGTGCCAGCTCACCAGTAGGGAGCAGTAGCACAGATACGCAGTATTTT; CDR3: CASSPVGSSSTDTQYF
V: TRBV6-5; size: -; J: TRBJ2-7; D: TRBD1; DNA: TGTGCCAGCAGCCTACAGCAGGGGGCCCGTGAGCAGTACTTC; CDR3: CASSLQQGAREQYF
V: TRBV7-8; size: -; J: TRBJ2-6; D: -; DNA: TGTGCCAGCAGCCTGCACATCTCTGGGGCCAACGTCCTGACTTTC; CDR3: CASSLHISGANVLTF
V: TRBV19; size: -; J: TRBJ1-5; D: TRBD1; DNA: TGTGCCAGTAGTAGGGGACAGGGGAGCAATCAGCCCCAGCATTTT; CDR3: CASSRGQGSNQPQHF
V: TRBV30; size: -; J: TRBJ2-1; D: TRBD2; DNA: TGTGCCTGGAGCCGGACTAGCGGGATATTGAATGAGCAGTTCTTC; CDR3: CAWSRTSGILNEQFF
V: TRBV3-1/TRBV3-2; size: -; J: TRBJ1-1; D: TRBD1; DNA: TGTGCCAGCAGCCGCGGGACAGGGGCCTCCATGAACACTGAAGCTTTCTTT; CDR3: CASSRGTGASMNTEAFF
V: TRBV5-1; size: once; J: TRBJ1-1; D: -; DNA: TGCGCCAGTAGGCAGGAGAACACTGAAGCTTTCTTT; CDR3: CASRQENTEAFF
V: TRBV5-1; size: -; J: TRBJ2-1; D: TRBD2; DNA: TGCGCCAGCAGCTCGGCCGGGACTAGCGGTTCGAGCTCCTACAATGAGCAGTTCTTC; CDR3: CASSSAGTSGSSSYNEQFF
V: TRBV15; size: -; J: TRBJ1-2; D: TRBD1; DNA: TGTGCCACCAGCAGAGATCGAGGGACAGGGGACTATGGCTACACCTTC; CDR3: CATSRDRGTGDYGYTF
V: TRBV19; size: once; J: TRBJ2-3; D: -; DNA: TGTGCCAGTAGTGTTGGTAGCGGACGCACAGATACGCAGTATTTT; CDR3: CASSVGSGRTDTQYF
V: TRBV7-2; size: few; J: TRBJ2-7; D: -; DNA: TGTGCCAGCAGCGGGAGGACAGGCTGGAGCTCCTACGAGCAGTACTTC; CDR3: CASSGRTGWSSYEQYF
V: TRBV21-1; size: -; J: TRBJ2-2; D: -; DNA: TGTGCCAGCAGCCTCCGTAGCGGGAACACCGGGGAGCTGTTTTTT; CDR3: CASSLRSGNTGELFF
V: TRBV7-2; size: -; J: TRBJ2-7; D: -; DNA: TGTGCCAGCAGCTTAGAGCGGGCCTACGAGCAGTACTTC; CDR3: CASSLERAYEQYF
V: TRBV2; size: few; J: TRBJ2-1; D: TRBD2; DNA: TGTGCCAGCCTAGGGACTAGCGGAAACAATGAGCAGTTCTTC; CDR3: CASLGTSGNNEQFF
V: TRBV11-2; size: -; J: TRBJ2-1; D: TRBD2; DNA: TGTGCCAGCAGCTTACGACTAGCGGGATACAATGAGCAGTTCTTC; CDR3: CASSLRLAGYNEQFF
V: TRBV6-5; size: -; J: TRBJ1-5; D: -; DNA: TGTGCCAGCTCTATAGCAGTTAGCAATCAGCCCCAGCATTTT; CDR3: CASSIAVSNQPQHF
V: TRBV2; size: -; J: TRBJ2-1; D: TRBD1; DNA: TGTGCCAGCAGAGTCAGGGGGAATGAGCAGTTCTTC; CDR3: CASRVRGNEQFF
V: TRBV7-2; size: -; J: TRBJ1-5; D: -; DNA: TGTGCCAGCAGTTCGGATCGGGGGCAGCCCCAGCATTTT; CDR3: CASSSDRGQPQHF
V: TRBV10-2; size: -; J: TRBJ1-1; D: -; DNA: TGCGCCAGCAGTGAGAGCAGGGTCCGGGACACTGAAGCTTTCTTT; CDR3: CASSESRVRDTEAFF
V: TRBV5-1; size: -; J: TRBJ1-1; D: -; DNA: TGCGCCAGCAGCTTAGAACAGAACACTGAAGCTTTCTTT; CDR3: CASSLEQNTEAFF
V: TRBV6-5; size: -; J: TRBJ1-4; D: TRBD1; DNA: TGTGCCAGCCGCACAGACAGGGGAGATGAAAAACTGTTTTTT; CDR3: CASRTDRGDEKLFF
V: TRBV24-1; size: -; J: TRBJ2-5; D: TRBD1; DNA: TGTGCCACCAGTGAGAACAGGGGCCAGACCCAGTACTTC; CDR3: CATSENRGQTQYF
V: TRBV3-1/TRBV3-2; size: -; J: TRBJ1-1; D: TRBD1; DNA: TGTGCCAGCAGCCAAGGGACAGGACAGGGGGGGACTGAAGCTTTCTTT; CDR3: CASSQGTGQGGTEAFF
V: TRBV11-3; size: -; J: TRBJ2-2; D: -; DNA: TGTGCCAGCAGCTTAGCTCTGGGAGGCTCGAACACCGGGGAGCTGTTTTTT; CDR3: CASSLALGGSNTGELFF
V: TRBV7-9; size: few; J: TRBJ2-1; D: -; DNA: TGTGCCAGCAGCCTGCCCAGTGAGCAGTTCTTC; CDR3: CASSLPSEQFF
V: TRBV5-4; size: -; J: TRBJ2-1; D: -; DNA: TGTGCCAGCAGCCAAATGGCGCGGGACGGCTACAATGAGCAGTTCTTC; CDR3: CASSQMARDGYNEQFF
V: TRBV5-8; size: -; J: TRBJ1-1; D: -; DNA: TGTGCCAGCAGCTTGGAGGTCCGGGACACCCCGAACACTGAAGCTTTCTTT; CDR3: CASSLEVRDTPNTEAFF
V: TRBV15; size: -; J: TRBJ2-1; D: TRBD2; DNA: TGTGCCACCAGCAGAACCAGCGGGAGCTCCTACAATGAGCAGTTCTTC; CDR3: CATSRTSGSSYNEQFF
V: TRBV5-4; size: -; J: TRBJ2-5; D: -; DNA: TGTGCCAGCAGCTTGGATCCGGGTCGAGAGACCCAGTACTTC; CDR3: CASSLDPGRETQYF
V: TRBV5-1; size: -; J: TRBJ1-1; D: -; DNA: TGCGCCAGCAGCCCAGTAAACAGGGAGCGCACTGAAGCTTTCTTT; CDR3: CASSPVNRERTEAFF
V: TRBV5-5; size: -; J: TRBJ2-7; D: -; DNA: TGTGCCAGCAGCTATGCGGAATACGAGCAGTACTTC; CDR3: CASSYAEYEQYF
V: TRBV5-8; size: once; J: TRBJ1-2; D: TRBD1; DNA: TGTGCCAGCAGCCCATACTACCAGGGGGCATACGGAGGCTACACCTTC; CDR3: CASSPYYQGAYGGYTF
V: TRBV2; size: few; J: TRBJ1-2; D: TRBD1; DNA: TGTGCCAGCCGAGGGACAGGACATAGAACTAACTATGGCTACACCTTC; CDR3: CASRGTGHRTNYGYTF
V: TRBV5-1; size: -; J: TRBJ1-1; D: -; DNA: TGCGCCAGCAGCTTGTGGGGGGACTACCGGAACACTGAAGCTTTCTTT; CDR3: CASSLWGDYRNTEAFF